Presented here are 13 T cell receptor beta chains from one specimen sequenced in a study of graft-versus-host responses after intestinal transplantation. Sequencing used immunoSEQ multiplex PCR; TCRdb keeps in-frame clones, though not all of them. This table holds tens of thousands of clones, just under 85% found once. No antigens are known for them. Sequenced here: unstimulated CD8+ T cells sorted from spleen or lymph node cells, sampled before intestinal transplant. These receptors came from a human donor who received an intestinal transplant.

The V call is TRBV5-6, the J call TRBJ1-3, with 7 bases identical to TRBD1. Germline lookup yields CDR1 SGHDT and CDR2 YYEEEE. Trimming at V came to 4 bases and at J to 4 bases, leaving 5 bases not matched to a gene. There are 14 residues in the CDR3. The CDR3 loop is CASSATGWGNTIYF. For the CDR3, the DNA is TGTGCCAGCAGCGCGACAGGGTGGGGAAACACCATATATTTT.

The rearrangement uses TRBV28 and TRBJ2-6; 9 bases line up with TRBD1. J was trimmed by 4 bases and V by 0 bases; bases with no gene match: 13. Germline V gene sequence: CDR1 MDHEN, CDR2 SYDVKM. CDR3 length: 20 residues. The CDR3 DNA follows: TGTGCCAGCAGTTTATGTTGGGTAGGGGACAGGGCACCCGGGGCCAACGTCCTGACTTTC. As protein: CASSLCWVGDRAPGANVLTF.

CDR3: CASSTGTGGKETQYF. In nucleotides, the CDR3 is TGTGCCAGCAGCACCGGGACAGGGGGCAAGGAGACCCAGTACTTC. The rearrangement uses TRBV2 and TRBJ2-5, with 12 nucleotides matching TRBD1. From germline, CDR1 is SNHLY and CDR2 FYNNEI. The CDR3 runs 15 residues. V lost 6 bases to trimming and J lost 5 bases; unmatched junction nucleotides: 7.

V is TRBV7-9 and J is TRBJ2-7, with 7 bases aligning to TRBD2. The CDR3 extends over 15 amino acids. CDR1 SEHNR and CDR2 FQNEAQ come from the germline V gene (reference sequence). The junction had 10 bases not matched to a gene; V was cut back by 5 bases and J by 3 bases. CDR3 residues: CASSPSAASGYEQYF. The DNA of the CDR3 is TGTGCCAGCAGCCCATCGGCCGCTAGCGGCTACGAGCAGTACTTC.

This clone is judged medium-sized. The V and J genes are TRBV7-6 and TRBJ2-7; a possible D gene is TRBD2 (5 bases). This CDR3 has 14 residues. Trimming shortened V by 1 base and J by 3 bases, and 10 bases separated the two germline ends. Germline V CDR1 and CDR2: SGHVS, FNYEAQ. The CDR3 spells CASSLESGDYEQYF. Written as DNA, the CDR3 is TGTGCCAGCAGCTTAGAGAGCGGCGACTACGAGCAGTACTTC.

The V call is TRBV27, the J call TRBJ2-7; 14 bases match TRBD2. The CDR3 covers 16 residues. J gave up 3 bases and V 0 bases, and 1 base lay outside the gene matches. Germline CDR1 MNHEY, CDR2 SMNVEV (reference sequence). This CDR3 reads CASSLSGTSGGYEQYF. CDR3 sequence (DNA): TGTGCCAGCAGTTTATCGGGGACTAGCGGGGGCTACGAGCAGTACTTC.

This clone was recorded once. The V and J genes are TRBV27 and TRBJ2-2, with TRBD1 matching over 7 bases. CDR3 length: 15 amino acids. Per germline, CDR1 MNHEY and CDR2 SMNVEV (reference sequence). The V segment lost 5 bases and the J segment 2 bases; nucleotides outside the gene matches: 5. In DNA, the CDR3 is TGTGCCAGCAGTCCAGACAGGGTCAACACCGGGGAGCTGTTTTTT. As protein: CASSPDRVNTGELFF.

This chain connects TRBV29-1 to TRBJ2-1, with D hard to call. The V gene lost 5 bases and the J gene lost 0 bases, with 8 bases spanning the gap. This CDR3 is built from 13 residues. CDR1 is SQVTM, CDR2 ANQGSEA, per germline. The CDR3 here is CSVQVRSYNEQFF. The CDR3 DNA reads TGCAGCGTTCAGGTACGCTCCTACAATGAGCAGTTCTTC.

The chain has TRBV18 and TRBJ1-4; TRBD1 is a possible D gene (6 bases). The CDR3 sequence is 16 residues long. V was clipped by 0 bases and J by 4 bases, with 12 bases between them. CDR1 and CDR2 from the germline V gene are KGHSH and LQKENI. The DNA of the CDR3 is TGTGCCAGCTCACCACCTAAAGGCAGGGGTAATGAAAAACTGTTTTTT. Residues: CASSPPKGRGNEKLFF.

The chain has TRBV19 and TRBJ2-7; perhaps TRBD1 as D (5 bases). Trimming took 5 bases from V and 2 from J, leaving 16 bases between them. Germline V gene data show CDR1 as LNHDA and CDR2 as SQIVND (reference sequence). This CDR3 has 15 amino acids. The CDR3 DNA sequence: TGTGCCAGTAGTCCCGGACACTCTTCCCCCTACGAGCAGTACTTC. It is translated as CASSPGHSSPYEQYF.

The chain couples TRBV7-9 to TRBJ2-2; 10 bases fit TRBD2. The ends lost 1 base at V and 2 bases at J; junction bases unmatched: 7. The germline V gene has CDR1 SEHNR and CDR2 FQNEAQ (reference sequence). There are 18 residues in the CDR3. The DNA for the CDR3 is TGTGCCAGCAGCTTAGTAATTAGCGGGAGGCTCAACACCGGGGAGCTGTTTTTT. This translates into CASSLVISGRLNTGELFF.

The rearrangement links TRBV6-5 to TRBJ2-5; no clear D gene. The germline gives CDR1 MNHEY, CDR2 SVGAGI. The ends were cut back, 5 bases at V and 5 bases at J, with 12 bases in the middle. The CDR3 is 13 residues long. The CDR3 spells CASSPSPRETQYF. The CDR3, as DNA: TGTGCCAGCAGTCCAAGTCCCCGGGAGACCCAGTACTTC.

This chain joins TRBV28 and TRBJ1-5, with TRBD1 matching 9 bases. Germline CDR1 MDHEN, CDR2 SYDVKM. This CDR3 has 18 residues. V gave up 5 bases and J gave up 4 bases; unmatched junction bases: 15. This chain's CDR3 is CASSHIPSGQGGNQPQHF. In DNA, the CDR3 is TGTGCCAGCAGTCATATCCCCTCGGGACAGGGAGGGAATCAGCCCCAGCATTTT.